This T cell receptor (beta chain) was profiled in a study of molecular identifiers for immune sequencing clone quantification. In TCRdb, the PCR reads were re-called with MiXCR into one record per CDR3 protein. The sample records approximately 500,000 distinct CDR3 sequences, over 20% being singletons. Study results and limitations: Over 99% of effector molecules, but under 1% in naive cells, were held by clones with more than 20 RNA copies.

Only one count was recorded for this clonotype. The antigen remains undetermined. The junction departs from the called germline gene at one end, perhaps through a read error. Germline V gene data show CDR1 as LGHNA and CDR2 as YSLEER. CDR3 length equals 20 residues. Naive CD8 T cells were picked out by sorting for CD8+CD4-CCR7+CD45RA+. The TCR comes from a human donor in good health. Some libraries in this study had Jurkat cell RNA spiked in. The sequenced material came from naive CD8+ T cells from blood, with Jurkat cell RNA spiked in. As for subset: FACS-sorted CD8+CD4-CCR7+CD45RA+ naive T cells. The rearrangement links TRBV4-3 to TRBJ2-3; 12 bases are shared with TRBD2. The CDR3 reads CASSPGRTGLAGTSTNTQYF. As DNA, the CDR3 is TGCGCCAGCAGCCCCGGCAGGACAGGACTAGCGGGGACTAGCACAAATACGCAGTATTTT.